This TCR beta chain was sequenced during a study of T cells in women clearing cervical HPV infection. All donors had a single incident cervical HPV16 infection, not prevalent. Remarks on this clone: The read gets to within 3 residues of the CDR3 end, and the germline J gene fills in the rest.

immunoSEQ multiplex PCR used an average of about 1.3 ug genomic DNA. Method: immunoSEQ multiplex PCR; TCRdb's copy keeps in-frame clones and lacks some. This sample's table has fewer than 50,000 clones. The CDR3 totals 13 residues. Trimming left V 5 bases short and J 4 bases short, with 8 bases between. Germline assignment: CDR1 LNHDA and CDR2 SQIVND (reference sequence). What was sequenced was blood buffy coat. This rearrangement joins TRBV19 to TRBJ2-2; D possibly uses TRBD1 or TRBD2 (5 bases each). This sequence was found in a woman between 18 and 70 years old with a cervical HPV16 infection that either progressed to CIN3+ or cleared (not recorded which). The part of the CDR3 DNA that was read is TGTGCCAGTAGTGAGAGGGGCACCGGGGAG. Protein sequence: CASSERGTGE. The full CDR3 reads CASSERGTGELFF.